The 9 T cell receptor beta chains in this list originate from one sample, sequenced in a study of blood T cell repertoires in COVID-19. Data came from immunoSEQ multiplex PCR; TCRdb stores just in-frame clones and leaves some out. The profile covers roughly 150,000 clones, with around 82% appearing a single time and under 13% taken by the ten largest. Sequenced: peripheral blood. Every receptor here comes from a man between 70 and 80 years old with active or convalescent COVID-19.

The chain recombines TRBV12-3 or TRBV12-4 with TRBJ2-3; D is perhaps TRBD2 (6 bases). Trimming pared 10 bases from V and 8 bases from J, leaving 16 bases between. This CDR3 comprises 12 residues. CDR3 nucleotide sequence: TGTGCCAACAGCCACTGGGGAGGTACGCAGTATTTT. Translation: CANSHWGGTQYF.

Here the CDR3 DNA reads TGTGCCAGTAGCCGAAGAGGGACAGGGGACCCGAGCTCCTACGAGCAGTACTTC. Translating it yields CASSRRGTGDPSSYEQYF. The V gene is TRBV19, the J gene TRBJ2-7, with 10 bases aligning to TRBD1. V was pared by 6 bases and J by 0 bases, with 14 bases of the junction left unmatched. CDR3 length: 18 amino acids. CDR1 and CDR2 (germline): LNHDA, SQIVND (reference sequence). Using reference TRBV19 and TRBJ2-7 for the parts outside the CDR3, the full variable domain is DGGITQSPKYLFRKEGQNVTLSCEQNLNHDAMYWYRQDPGQGLRLIYYSQIVNDFQKGDIAEGYSVSREKKESFPLTVTSAQKNPTAFYLCASSRRGTGDPSSYEQYFGPGTRLTVT.

V usage is TRBV9 and J usage is TRBJ2-7; 8 bases are a match to TRBD1. Germline CDR1 is SGDLS and CDR2 is YYNGEE. The CDR3 runs 15 residues. J gave up 6 bases and V 4 bases, and 12 bases lay outside the gene matches. The CDR3 DNA reads as TGTGCCAGCAGCCCCCGTCCGGGACAGGTCGGCGAGCAGTACTTC. It translates to CASSPRPGQVGEQYF.

V gene TRBV5-1 combines with J gene TRBJ1-4, with D unresolved. The CDR3 consists of 16 residues. The V gene lost 5 bases and the J gene lost 0 bases, with 14 bases spanning the gap. CDR1 and CDR2 from the germline V gene are SGHRS and YFSETQ. In DNA form, the CDR3 reads TGCGCCAGCAGTTATCAACTGCTCACAACTAATGAAAAACTGTTTTTT. It specifies CASSYQLLTTNEKLFF.

This clone was seen only once. This chain uses TRBV10-2 with TRBJ1-1; TRBD1 might be the D (5 bases). Germline V gene sequence: CDR1 WSHSY, CDR2 SAAADI. V gave up 4 bases and J gave up 7 bases, with 16 bases separating them. This CDR3 is built from 14 residues. The CDR3 region is CASSVLGRGDEAFF. The CDR3 region has the DNA TGCGCCAGCAGTGTGCTAGGGAGGGGAGATGAAGCTTTCTTT.

The chain joins TRBV7-3 to TRBJ2-7; 9 bases are a match to TRBD2. CDR3 length: 15 residues. Per the germline V gene, CDR1 is SGHTA and CDR2 is FQGTGA. The trim removed 2 bases at V and 3 bases at J, leaving 5 bases unmatched. This chain's CDR3 is CASSLGSGGNYEQYF. CDR3 DNA: TGTGCCAGCAGCTTAGGTAGCGGGGGTAACTACGAGCAGTACTTC.

This clone occurred a few times. Other DNA variants within this sample encode the same CDR3. V is TRBV6-2 or TRBV6-3 and J is TRBJ1-2, with no clear D. The CDR3 length is 12 residues. V dropped 2 bases and J dropped 5 bases, with 6 bases sitting between them. Germline V gives CDR1 MNHEY, CDR2 SVGEGT. The CDR3 sequence is CASSYGGYGYTF. The CDR3 nucleotides read TGTGCCAGCAGTTACGGCGGATATGGCTACACCTTC.

The chain joins TRBV28 to TRBJ1-5; D not resolved. V lost 10 bases and J 9 bases, leaving 13 bases between the germline ends. Germline values: CDR1 MDHEN, CDR2 SYDVKM. The CDR3 length is 11 residues. The CDR3 sequence is CATTSRGPQHF. The CDR3 DNA sequence: TGTGCCACCACTTCCCGGGGGCCCCAGCATTTT.

This clone was seen at least ten times. The chain has TRBV27 and TRBJ2-1; 11 nucleotides agree with TRBD1. The CDR3 spans 16 residues. Germline V lookup: CDR1 MNHEY, CDR2 SMNVEV (reference sequence). V dropped 1 base and J dropped 3; count of bases not matched to a gene: 2. The CDR3 coding sequence is TGTGCCAGCAGTTTATATGGGACAGGGGGCTACAATGAGCAGTTCTTC. It encodes CASSLYGTGGYNEQFF.